This entry lists 31 T cell receptor beta chains sequenced from one sample in a study of blood T cell repertoires in COVID-19. Generated by immunoSEQ multiplex PCR, the TCRdb table keeps only in-frame clones and is missing some. The sample contains about 240,000 clones, around 83% of which appear only once. The sample consisted of peripheral blood. These receptors came from an older woman with active or convalescent COVID-19.

This clone was observed a single time. The CDR3 coding sequence is TGTGCCAGCAGTTACTCGGGATGGGGAGGTAACTATGGCTACACCTTC. Encoded protein: CASSYSGWGGNYGYTF. The rearrangement joins TRBV6-5 to TRBJ1-2, with D uncertain. The germline V gene encodes CDR1 MNHEY and CDR2 SVGAGI. The CDR3 loop spans 16 amino acids. V lost 0 bases and J lost 1, with 12 bases in between.

V usage is TRBV3-1 (or the pseudogene TRBV3-2) and J usage is TRBJ2-7; the match to TRBD1 covers 9 bases. The germline V gene encodes CDR1 LGHDT and CDR2 YNNKEL (reference sequence). The CDR3 loop spans 12 amino acids. V gave up 8 bases and J gave up 6 bases; unmatched junction bases: 5. In nucleotides, the CDR3 is TGTGCCAGCCGACAGGGGGATGGCGAGCAGTACTTC. It yields the protein CASRQGDGEQYF.

A single count supports this clone. The rearrangement joins TRBV3-1 (or the pseudogene TRBV3-2) to TRBJ2-7, with D possibly TRBD1 on 6 matching bases. This CDR3 spans 12 amino acids. The V gene lost 5 bases and the J gene lost 4 bases, with 9 bases spanning the gap. Germline CDR1 is LGHDT and CDR2 is YNNKEL (reference sequence). CDR3 loop: CASSYGQYEQYF. CDR3 DNA: TGTGCCAGCAGCTACGGACAGTACGAGCAGTACTTC.

CDR3 DNA sequence: TGTGCCAGTAGTCCGGACAGATCTAACTATGGCTACACCTTC. It encodes CASSPDRSNYGYTF. The rearrangement uses TRBV19 and TRBJ1-2; D possibly corresponds to TRBD1 (6 bases). V was trimmed by 5 bases and J by 0 bases, leaving 10 bases between them. This CDR3 is built from 14 residues. The germline V gene has CDR1 LNHDA and CDR2 SQIVND (reference sequence).

The chain combines TRBV7-9 with TRBJ2-2; D is uncertain. The CDR3 sequence is 14 residues long. Germline values: CDR1 SEHNR, CDR2 FQNEAQ (reference sequence). Trimming took 5 bases from V and 4 from J, leaving 11 bases between them. The CDR3 sequence: CASSHGTGTGELFF. The CDR3 DNA sequence: TGTGCCAGCAGCCACGGTACCGGCACCGGGGAGCTGTTTTTT. Supplemented by reference TRBV7-9 and TRBJ2-2, the full variable domain reads DTGVSQNPRHKITKRGQNVTFRCDPISEHNRLYWYRQTLGQGPEFLTYFQNEAQLEKSRLLSDRFSAERPKGSFSTLEIQRTEQGDSAMYLCASSHGTGTGELFFGEGSRLTVL.

The chain is built from TRBV9 and TRBJ2-3; 9 nucleotides line up with TRBD2. Germline CDR1 reads SGDLS; CDR2 reads YYNGEE. The CDR3 runs to 15 residues. V trimming: 3 bases; J trimming: 5 bases; junction bases outside the gene matches: 7. The CDR3 DNA reads TGTGCCAGCAGCGCTCTCGGACTAGCGATAGATACGCAGTATTTT. Its protein is CASSALGLAIDTQYF.

The gene calls are TRBV11-2 and TRBJ1-2; 7 bases agree with TRBD1. In germline, CDR1 is SGHAT, CDR2 FQNNGV. The V and J ends lost 5 bases and 8 bases, in that order; junction bases with no gene match: 17. The CDR3 is made up of 16 amino acids. The CDR3 sequence: CASSRITGDPQGGYTF. In DNA form, the CDR3 reads TGTGCCAGCAGCCGGATTACAGGGGATCCCCAAGGGGGCTACACCTTC.

The V and J genes are TRBV6-5 and TRBJ1-1; maybe TRBD1 (5 bases). Between the trimmed V and J ends, which lost 8 bases and 5 bases, there was a span of 15 bases. Germline V lookup: CDR1 MNHEY, CDR2 SVGAGI. The CDR3 is made up of 13 amino acids. The CDR3 protein is CASATRGRTEAFF. The CDR3 coding sequence is TGTGCCAGCGCAACACGGGGGAGGACTGAAGCTTTCTTT.

This chain connects TRBV19 to TRBJ1-2, with 8 nucleotides matching TRBD1. Germline CDR1 LNHDA, CDR2 SQIVND (reference sequence). The J segment lost 4 bases and the V segment lost 10 bases, leaving 14 bases of the junction unmatched. The CDR3 runs to 15 residues. For the CDR3, the DNA is TGTGCCACCAACGAGCAGGGGGCAATCTCCTATGGCTACACCTTC. Translating it yields CATNEQGAISYGYTF.

The V gene is TRBV3-1 (or the pseudogene TRBV3-2), the J gene TRBJ2-1; 10 nucleotides align to TRBD1. Germline CDR1 LGHDT, CDR2 YNNKEL (reference sequence). V gave up 4 bases and J gave up 7 bases; unmatched junction bases: 10. The CDR3 spans 16 residues. CDR3 nucleotides: TGTGCCAGCAGCCCAAACCGGGACAGGGGAAGGAATGAGCAGTTCTTC. Residues: CASSPNRDRGRNEQFF.

The chain recombines TRBV19 with TRBJ1-2; no clear D gene. This CDR3 comprises 14 residues. V gave up 6 bases and J gave up 2 bases, with 13 bases separating them. CDR1 and CDR2 (germline): LNHDA, SQIVND (reference sequence). DNA for the CDR3: TGTGCCAGTAGCAATCGAGGGAGGAACTATGGCTACACCTTC. Protein: CASSNRGRNYGYTF.

This clone has only one observation. The gene calls are TRBV14 and TRBJ1-1; tentative D call: TRBD1 (6 bases). There are 15 residues in the CDR3. The ends were cut back, 4 bases at V and 0 bases at J, with 12 bases in the middle. CDR1 and CDR2 (germline): SGHDN, FVKESK. As DNA, the CDR3 is TGTGCCAGCAGCCGAGTGACAGGCTTGAACACTGAAGCTTTCTTT. Protein product: CASSRVTGLNTEAFF.

There are a few counts of this clone. V usage is TRBV3-1 (or the pseudogene TRBV3-2) and J usage is TRBJ1-5, with D unclear. Trimming left V 0 bases short and J 2 bases short, with 11 bases between. The CDR3 runs 16 residues. Germline CDR1 reads LGHDT; CDR2 reads YNNKEL (reference sequence). The CDR3 protein is CASSQDGGGGNQPQHF. CDR3 nucleotides: TGTGCCAGCAGCCAAGACGGAGGAGGCGGCAATCAGCCCCAGCATTTT.

The chain is built from TRBV4-3 and TRBJ1-2; maybe TRBD1 (5 bases). The CDR3 has 16 residues. Per germline, CDR1 LGHNA and CDR2 YSLEER. The V and J ends lost 4 bases and 0 bases respectively, with 15 bases between them. CDR3 DNA sequence: TGCGCCAGCAGCCGCACGTCCAGGACACCTAACTATGGCTACACCTTC. This codes for CASSRTSRTPNYGYTF.

The genes are TRBV19 and TRBJ1-5; TRBD1 matches at 11 bases. Germline V CDR1 and CDR2: LNHDA, SQIVND (reference sequence). V lost 10 bases, J lost 3 bases, and 8 bases stayed unmatched. The CDR3 is made up of 15 amino acids. The CDR3 sequence is CATTRTGGYNQPQHF. CDR3 DNA sequence: TGTGCCACAACTCGGACAGGGGGCTACAATCAGCCCCAGCATTTT.

This chain links TRBV29-1 with TRBJ2-2; no clear D gene. Trimming cost V 0 bases and J 4 bases, with 12 bases left between them. The CDR3 is 15 amino acids. From germline, CDR1 is SQVTM and CDR2 ANQGSEA. Here the CDR3 reads CSVEDRHSSTGELFF. The CDR3 nucleotides read TGCAGCGTTGAAGATCGTCACTCGTCCACCGGGGAGCTGTTTTTT.

The rearrangement links TRBV6-6 to TRBJ1-1, with a possible D match to TRBD1 (6 bases). The CDR3 spans 15 residues. Trimming shortened V by 5 bases and J by 4 bases, and 17 bases separated the two germline ends. CDR1 and CDR2 from the germline V gene are MNHNY and SVGAGI (reference sequence). In DNA form, the CDR3 reads TGTGCCAGCAGTCCCATAGCGACAGGTTCCACTGAAGCTTTCTTT. It specifies CASSPIATGSTEAFF.

Of note for this clone: Other DNA sequences in the same sample also yield this CDR3. The V and J genes are TRBV19 and TRBJ1-5; 7 bases agree with TRBD1. The CDR3 extends over 13 amino acids. J was trimmed by 7 bases and V by 4 bases; bases with no gene match: 4. Germline values: CDR1 LNHDA, CDR2 SQIVND (reference sequence). This chain's CDR3 is CASSTQGVQPQHF. The CDR3 coding sequence is TGTGCCAGTAGTACGCAGGGGGTACAGCCCCAGCATTTT.

The chain employs TRBV7-9 and TRBJ2-7, with 7 nucleotides matching TRBD1. Trimming took 5 bases from V and 4 from J; bases not matched to a gene: 5. Germline values: CDR1 SEHNR, CDR2 FQNEAQ (reference sequence). The CDR3 has 13 residues. CDR3 nucleotide sequence: TGTGCCAGCAGCCCACGGGACAGATACGAGCAGTACTTC. It translates to CASSPRDRYEQYF.

The genes are TRBV18 and TRBJ2-5; D remains ambiguous. V was shortened by 0 bases and J by 3 bases, with 2 bases between the two germline ends. Germline lookup yields CDR1 KGHSH and CDR2 LQKENI. CDR3 length: 12 amino acids. CDR3 amino acids: CASSPPEETQYF. CDR3 nucleotides: TGTGCCAGCTCACCACCCGAAGAGACCCAGTACTTC.

V gene TRBV6-6 combines with J gene TRBJ1-6; D might be TRBD1 (5 bases). The CDR3 is made up of 15 amino acids. Germline lookup yields CDR1 MNHNY and CDR2 SVGAGI (reference sequence). V lost 6 bases and J lost 4, with 13 bases in between. This chain's CDR3 is CASSLLGTYNSPLHF. CDR3 bases: TGTGCCAGCAGCCTTCTGGGGACTTATAATTCACCCCTCCACTTT.

The rearrangement joins TRBV6-1 to TRBJ2-7; D gene uncertain. V was shortened by 0 bases and J by 6 bases, with 15 bases between the two germline ends. Germline values: CDR1 MNHNS, CDR2 SASEGT. This CDR3 region has 15 residues. The CDR3 loop is CASSEAPWAESEQYF. As DNA, the CDR3 is TGTGCCAGCAGTGAAGCCCCCTGGGCCGAATCCGAGCAGTACTTC.

V gene TRBV7-9 combines with J gene TRBJ2-5; D may be TRBD2 (5 bases). CDR1 and CDR2 (germline): SEHNR, FQNEAQ (reference sequence). The CDR3 runs 16 residues. Deletions cut 1 base from V and 4 bases from J, with 16 bases between. CDR3 region: CASSLGAPSRGETQYF. The CDR3 DNA sequence: TGTGCCAGCAGCTTAGGGGCCCCAAGCCGGGGAGAGACCCAGTACTTC. The entire variable domain, with the rest obtained from reference TRBV7-9 and TRBJ2-5, is as follows: DTGVSQNPRHKITKRGQNVTFRCDPISEHNRLYWYRQTLGQGPEFLTYFQNEAQLEKSRLLSDRFSAERPKGSFSTLEIQRTEQGDSAMYLCASSLGAPSRGETQYFGPGTRLLVL.

The rearrangement joins TRBV5-1 to TRBJ1-3, with D possibly TRBD1 on 6 matching bases. The CDR3 is 15 residues long. Germline-derived CDR1 and CDR2 are SGHRS and YFSETQ. Trimming removed 2 bases from V and 4 bases from J, with 13 bases in between. The DNA of the CDR3 is TGCGCCAGCAGCTTTGGGGGCCTGGCGGGAAACACCATATATTTT. Translated: CASSFGGLAGNTIYF.

The chain couples TRBV4-1 to TRBJ1-2; 7 bases map to TRBD1. The CDR3 is 15 residues long. Germline CDR1 reads MGHRA; CDR2 reads YSYEKL. J gave up 1 base and V 3 bases, and 5 bases lay outside the gene matches. CDR3 in amino acids: CASSQRQGFNYGYTF. In nucleotides, the CDR3 is TGCGCCAGCAGCCAGAGACAGGGTTTTAACTATGGCTACACCTTC.

This clone was counted between two and nine times. V gene TRBV6-6 combines with J gene TRBJ1-6; D remains ambiguous. With 5 bases removed from V and 5 bases from J, the gap between germline ends came to 16 bases. Germline V lookup: CDR1 MNHNY, CDR2 SVGAGI (reference sequence). This CDR3 has 16 residues. This CDR3 is CASSRSPGSDNSPLHF. The CDR3 region has the DNA TGTGCCAGCAGTCGGTCCCCGGGGTCTGATAATTCACCCCTCCACTTT.

J is TRBJ2-3 and V is TRBV5-1, with 10 bases that match TRBD2. Germline lookup yields CDR1 SGHRS and CDR2 YFSETQ. The CDR3 consists of 16 residues. J was trimmed by 2 bases and V by 4 bases; bases with no gene match: 7. DNA of the CDR3: TGCGCCAGCAGCGCTTTTAGCGGGGGGTTCACAGATACGCAGTATTTT. Protein product: CASSAFSGGFTDTQYF.

The rearrangement links TRBV2 to TRBJ2-7; D possibly corresponds to TRBD2 (6 bases). Per germline, CDR1 SNHLY and CDR2 FYNNEI. This CDR3 region has 12 residues. The V end lost 8 bases, the J end lost 9 bases, and 17 bases lay between the germline ends. CDR3 protein: CASGGTLVRQYF. The DNA for the CDR3 is TGTGCCAGCGGGGGGACCCTGGTGCGGCAGTACTTC.

The rearrangement links TRBV6-2 or TRBV6-3 to TRBJ2-2; tentative D call: TRBD2 (7 bases). Trimming shortened V by 5 bases and J by 2 bases, and 12 bases separated the two germline ends. The CDR3 has 15 residues. Germline CDR1 MNHEY, CDR2 SVGEGT. CDR3 region: CASSPGGGNTGELFF. In DNA, the CDR3 is TGTGCCAGCAGTCCGGGGGGCGGTAACACCGGGGAGCTGTTTTTT.

The J gene is TRBJ1-4, the V gene TRBV18, with a tentative D call TRBD1 (5 bases). This CDR3 is 17 amino acids long. Trimming removed 2 bases at V and 4 bases at J, with 17 bases between. Germline V gene lookup returns CDR1 KGHSH and CDR2 LQKENI. Here the CDR3 DNA reads TGTGCCAGCTCACCATGGTCCCACAGGTACGATAATGAAAAACTGTTTTTT. This translates into CASSPWSHRYDNEKLFF.

This chain connects TRBV5-6 to TRBJ1-5; the match to TRBD1 covers 10 bases. V shed 4 bases and J 4 bases; nucleotides not matched to a gene: 8. CDR3 size: 16 residues. Per germline, CDR1 SGHDT and CDR2 YYEEEE. CDR3 DNA sequence: TGTGCCAGCAGCCAATCCTGGACAGGGGGAAATCAGCCCCAGCATTTT. Its protein product is CASSQSWTGGNQPQHF.